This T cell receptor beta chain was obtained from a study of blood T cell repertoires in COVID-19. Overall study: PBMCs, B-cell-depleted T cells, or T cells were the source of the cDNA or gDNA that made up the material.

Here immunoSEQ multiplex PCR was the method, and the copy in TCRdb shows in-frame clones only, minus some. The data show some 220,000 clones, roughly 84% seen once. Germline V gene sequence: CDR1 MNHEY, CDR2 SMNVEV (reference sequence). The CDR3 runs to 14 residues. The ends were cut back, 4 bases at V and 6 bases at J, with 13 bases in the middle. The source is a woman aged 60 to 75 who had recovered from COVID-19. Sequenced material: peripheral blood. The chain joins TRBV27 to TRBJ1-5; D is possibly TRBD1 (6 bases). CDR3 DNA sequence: TGTGCCAGCAGTTCAAGGACAGCCAGTCAGCCCCAGCATTTT. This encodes CASSSRTASQPQHF.